This T cell receptor beta chain was identified in a study of blood T cell repertoires in COVID-19. The V gene lost 10 bases and the J gene lost 3 bases, with 16 bases spanning the gap. Germline V gene data show CDR1 as MNHEY and CDR2 as SVGAGI. CDR3 length: 14 amino acids. The repertoire was sequenced with immunoSEQ multiplex PCR; TCRdb's copy has only in-frame clones and lacks some. The data contain about 76,000 clones, about nine tenths of them singletons. This TCR was sampled from a woman of 80 years or more with active or convalescent COVID-19. The chain couples TRBV6-5 to TRBJ2-1; possibly TRBD2 for D (5 bases). The sample was peripheral blood. CDR3 in amino acids: CAIVESGIYNEQFF. The DNA of the CDR3 is TGTGCCATCGTAGAAAGCGGAATCTACAATGAGCAGTTCTTC.